This TCR beta chain was identified during a study of blood T cell repertoires in COVID-19. Overall study: There were acute and convalescent COVID-19 samples, and they came from the United States, Italy and Spain. PBMCs, B-cell-depleted T cells, or T cells were the source of the cDNA or gDNA that made up the material.

The authors' processing: Amplification from reference gene primers served as the basis for estimated nucleated cell counts. TCRdb's table, derived via immunoSEQ multiplex PCR, lists solely in-frame clones and lacks some. V, J and clone size were drawn from that table, and D and trimming were deduced from the DNA. The sample has about 51,000 clones; approximately 90% are singletons. The CDR3 has 13 amino acids. Trimming cost V 3 bases and J 3 bases, with 9 bases left between them. Germline loops: CDR1 MNHNS, CDR2 SASEGT. The chain carries TRBV6-1 and TRBJ2-7, with TRBD1 as a possible D gene (5 bases). The TCR was taken from a man between 45 and 60 years old with acute or convalescent COVID-19. Material for sequencing was peripheral blood. The DNA for the CDR3 is TGTGCCAGCAGTGATTCAGGGTACTACGAGCAGTACTTC. Amino acids: CASSDSGYYEQYF.